Listed here are 2 T cell receptor beta chains from one sample, sequenced in a study of vaccination and CD4 T cells after COVID-19. For these TCRs, the target antigens are not known. Described treatment: roughly 11-day PBMC culture with coronavirus spike peptide pools or control peptides (ViraFEST assay). Sequence data for DNA of cultured CD4+ T cells were generated by the Oncomine TCR Beta short-read assay. TCRdb passed the PCR reads through MiXCR, listing each CDR3 protein once. The table shows about 15,000 distinct CDR3 sequences, with approximately 50% occurring only once. The specimen sequenced was CD4+ T cells from blood, cultured in vitro. These receptors came from a human donor who had recovered from COVID-19.

This rearrangement joins TRBV14 to TRBJ2-7; 13 nucleotides agree with TRBD2. The CDR3 consists of 15 residues. The germline V gene has CDR1 SGHDN and CDR2 FVKESK. Unmatched junction bases numbered 6, after V lost 4 bases and J lost 6 bases. The CDR3 DNA follows: TGTGCCAGCAGCCCAAATGGACTAGCGGGAGTCGAGCAGTACTTC. Amino acid sequence: CASSPNGLAGVEQYF.

This clonotype has only a few counts. The V and J genes are TRBV7-2 and TRBJ1-5; D gene uncertain. Trimming left V 1 base short and J 5 bases short, with 6 bases between. Germline-derived CDR1 and CDR2 are SGHTA and FQGNSA. The CDR3 length is 13 residues. This chain's CDR3 is CASSLDRDQPQHF. Written as DNA, the CDR3 is TGTGCCAGCAGCTTAGATAGGGATCAGCCCCAGCATTTT.